A selection of T cell receptor beta chains follows, all from one sample in a study of cytomegalovirus exposure and HLA in healthy donors. Sequencing was performed with immunoSEQ multiplex PCR; in TCRdb, only in-frame clones are kept and a portion is missing. Of approximately 100,000 clones listed, approximately 71% are singletons. Input material: PBMCs. These receptors all stem from a woman in her 70s in good health and CMV-seropositive. Both conserved end residues are part of each CDR3. D genes are given only for firm matches. The listing skips clone size in some rows; elsewhere it reads once, few, many or a size class.

d_call: TRBD1
v_call: TRBV10-3
clone_size: .
j_call: TRBJ1-1
cdr3_nt: TGTGCCATCAGTGAGACAGGGGGCCTGAACACTGAAGCTTTCTTT
cdr3_aa: CAISETGGLNTEAFF

d_call: .
v_call: TRBV30
clone_size: .
j_call: TRBJ1-6
cdr3_nt: TGTGCCTGGAGAATTCAGGTTTCACCCCTCCACTTT
cdr3_aa: CAWRIQVSPLHF

d_call: .
v_call: TRBV4-1
clone_size: .
j_call: TRBJ2-5
cdr3_nt: TGCGCCAGCAGCCAGAACATAGGGGGGGTTCAAGAGACCCAGTACTTC
cdr3_aa: CASSQNIGGVQETQYF

d_call: TRBD2
v_call: TRBV5-1
clone_size: .
j_call: TRBJ2-3
cdr3_nt: TGCGCCAGCAATCCGGGGGGATTCACAGATACGCAGTATTTT
cdr3_aa: CASNPGGFTDTQYF

d_call: TRBD1
v_call: TRBV4-3
clone_size: once
j_call: TRBJ1-2
cdr3_nt: TGCGCCAGCAGCCGGCGGACAGGGGCCAACTATGGCTACACCTTC
cdr3_aa: CASSRRTGANYGYTF

d_call: TRBD1
v_call: TRBV28
clone_size: .
j_call: TRBJ1-4
cdr3_nt: TGTGCCAGCAGCCGACAGGGGGCTGGTAATGAAAAACTGTTTTTT
cdr3_aa: CASSRQGAGNEKLFF

d_call: TRBD1
v_call: TRBV6-5
clone_size: few
j_call: TRBJ1-5
cdr3_nt: TGTGCCAGCAGACGGACAGGGGGTAGCAATCAGCCCCAGCATTTT
cdr3_aa: CASRRTGGSNQPQHF

d_call: TRBD1
v_call: TRBV19
clone_size: few
j_call: TRBJ1-4
cdr3_nt: TGTGCCAGTAGTAGTACCGGGACAGGGCATGAAAAACTGTTTTTT
cdr3_aa: CASSSTGTGHEKLFF

d_call: TRBD1
v_call: TRBV5-6
clone_size: .
j_call: TRBJ1-1
cdr3_nt: TGTGCCAGCAGCCCTTTAGGAGGGGGCGGCACTGAAGCTTTCTTT
cdr3_aa: CASSPLGGGGTEAFF

d_call: .
v_call: TRBV19
clone_size: .
j_call: TRBJ1-1
cdr3_nt: TGTGCCACCTCTCACGGACAAGCGACCGGTGAAGCTTTCTTT
cdr3_aa: CATSHGQATGEAFF

d_call: TRBD1
v_call: TRBV6-6
clone_size: few
j_call: TRBJ1-6
cdr3_nt: TGTGCCAGCAGCCCTGACAGGGGTTGGGGTTCACCCCTCCACTTT
cdr3_aa: CASSPDRGWGSPLHF

d_call: .
v_call: TRBV6-1
clone_size: .
j_call: TRBJ1-2
cdr3_nt: TGTGCCAGCAGTGATCGGCAGGGGTCCCTCCCGAACTATGGCTACACCTTC
cdr3_aa: CASSDRQGSLPNYGYTF

d_call: .
v_call: TRBV7-2
clone_size: few
j_call: TRBJ2-7
cdr3_nt: TGTGCCAGCAGCTTAATCCCCCGTATGGCGGGGCCAGGCGAGCAGTACTTC
cdr3_aa: CASSLIPRMAGPGEQYF

d_call: TRBD1
v_call: TRBV12-5
clone_size: .
j_call: TRBJ1-6
cdr3_nt: TGTGCTAGTGGTTTGGGACAGGGTGAAAATTCACCCCTCCACTTT
cdr3_aa: CASGLGQGENSPLHF

d_call: .
v_call: TRBV5-1
clone_size: .
j_call: TRBJ1-1
cdr3_nt: TGCGCCAGCAGCTTGGGAGGGGGACCGAGTGAAGCTTTCTTT
cdr3_aa: CASSLGGGPSEAFF

d_call: .
v_call: TRBV2
clone_size: .
j_call: TRBJ2-5
cdr3_nt: TGTGCCAGCAGTGGGAGGGCGGCATCCTCCCGGGAGACCCAGTACTTC
cdr3_aa: CASSGRAASSRETQYF

d_call: .
v_call: TRBV18
clone_size: .
j_call: TRBJ2-3
cdr3_nt: TGTGCCAGCTCACCAAACCAGGGGTTAACAGATACGCAGTATTTT
cdr3_aa: CASSPNQGLTDTQYF

d_call: TRBD2
v_call: TRBV4-2
clone_size: .
j_call: TRBJ2-3
cdr3_nt: TGTGCCAGCAGCCAAGGTGGTAGCGGGGAAGAAGATACGCAGTATTTT
cdr3_aa: CASSQGGSGEEDTQYF

d_call: TRBD2
v_call: TRBV27
clone_size: .
j_call: TRBJ2-7
cdr3_nt: TGTGCCAGCAAGGAACTCAAGACTAGCGGGGGGGAGGAGCAGTACTTC
cdr3_aa: CASKELKTSGGEEQYF

d_call: TRBD2
v_call: TRBV5-1
clone_size: .
j_call: TRBJ2-5
cdr3_nt: TGCGCCAGCAGCTTGCGGACTAGCGGGGGGCTCGCTACCCAGTACTTC
cdr3_aa: CASSLRTSGGLATQYF